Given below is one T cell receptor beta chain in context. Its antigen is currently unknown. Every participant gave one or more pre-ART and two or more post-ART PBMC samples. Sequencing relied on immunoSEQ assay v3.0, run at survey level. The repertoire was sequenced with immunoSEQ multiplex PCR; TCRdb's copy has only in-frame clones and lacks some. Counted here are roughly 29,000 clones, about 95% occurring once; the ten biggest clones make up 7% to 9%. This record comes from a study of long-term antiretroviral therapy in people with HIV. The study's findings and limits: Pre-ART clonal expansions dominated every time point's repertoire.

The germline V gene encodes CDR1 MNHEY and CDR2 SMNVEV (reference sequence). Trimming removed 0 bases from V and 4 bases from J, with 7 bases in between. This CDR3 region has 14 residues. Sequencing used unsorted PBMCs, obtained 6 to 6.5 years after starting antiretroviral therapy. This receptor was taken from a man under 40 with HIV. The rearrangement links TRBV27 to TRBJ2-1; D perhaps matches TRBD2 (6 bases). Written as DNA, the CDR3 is TGTGCCAGCAGTTTATCGGGGGGATACAATGAGCAGTTCTTC. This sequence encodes CASSLSGGYNEQFF.